These T cell receptor beta chains were read from a single sample in a study of identical twins. Each CDR3 protein is one row after TCRdb ran MiXCR on the 5' RACE reads. The repertoire holds about 460,000 distinct CDR3 sequences, 12% to 15% seen once, with about 0.52% in the top ten. This sample was shared with a second study, whose subject was yellow fever vaccine responses in identical twins.

Sequencing used CD4+ T cells sorted from blood. The receptors shown here come from a woman under 30 in good health. Both conserved end residues are part of each CDR3. A D gene is named only where the DNA matches it firmly. Only part of the rows carry a size: once, few, many, or a class if the clone is expanded.

d_call,clone_size,v_call,j_call,cdr3_nt,cdr3_aa
NA,once,TRBV29-1,TRBJ2-5,TGCAGCGTTGGGTATCGATCTCAAGAGACCCAGTACTTC,CSVGYRSQETQYF
NA,NA,TRBV7-2,TRBJ1-1,TGTGCCAGCAGCCCCCGGGGTATTAGGGAAGCTTTCTTT,CASSPRGIREAFF
TRBD2,few,TRBV5-1,TRBJ2-5,TGCGCCAGCAGCTTGCGGACTAGCGGAACGGGGGAGACCCAGTACTTC,CASSLRTSGTGETQYF
NA,few,TRBV30,TRBJ2-2,TGTGCCTGGAGTGTATCGAGGAACACCGGGGAGCTGTTTTTT,CAWSVSRNTGELFF
NA,NA,TRBV6-2/TRBV6-3,TRBJ2-7,TGTGCCAGCAGTTCGGAGACTAGTATCTACGAGCAGTACTTC,CASSSETSIYEQYF
NA,NA,TRBV28,TRBJ2-7,TGTGCCAGCTCCGGGACGGCCCCCTACGAGCAGTACTTC,CASSGTAPYEQYF
TRBD2,NA,TRBV20-1,TRBJ2-2,TGCAGTGCTAGGACTAGCGGGACCGGGGAGCTGTTTTTT,CSARTSGTGELFF
NA,NA,TRBV6-5,TRBJ2-3,TGTGCCAGCAGTTACTCGATCCTCTGGGCAGATACGCAGTATTTT,CASSYSILWADTQYF
NA,few,TRBV7-8,TRBJ2-7,TGTGCCAGCAGCTTAGTAAGGGGGGAGGAGCAGTACTTC,CASSLVRGEEQYF
TRBD2,NA,TRBV2,TRBJ2-3,TGTGCCAGCTCTTTAGCGGGGGGGCACTTGGATACGCAGTATTTT,CASSLAGGHLDTQYF
TRBD1,many,TRBV6-5,TRBJ1-3,TGTGCCAGCAGTTCGGGACAGGGTCGCGGAAACACCATATATTTT,CASSSGQGRGNTIYF
NA,NA,TRBV20-1,TRBJ1-6,TGCAGTGCTAGGACTGGGGATTCACCCCTCCACTTT,CSARTGDSPLHF
NA,NA,TRBV7-3,TRBJ2-7,TGTGCCAGCAGCTCTTTAGGGGGGACAGCAGCCTACGAGCAGTACTTC,CASSSLGGTAAYEQYF
NA,NA,TRBV7-2,TRBJ2-7,TGTGCCAGCAGCCGGGTAGGCGGAACCTACGAGCAGTACTTC,CASSRVGGTYEQYF
NA,many,TRBV12-3/TRBV12-4,TRBJ2-1,TGTGCCAGCAGTTTGGGTGGGGGGCCGGAGAATGAGCAGTTCTTC,CASSLGGGPENEQFF
NA,NA,TRBV25-1,TRBJ1-6,TGTGCCAGCAGTGCCCCAAATTCACCCCTCCACTTT,CASSAPNSPLHF
NA,few,TRBV6-1,TRBJ1-2,TGTGCCAGCACTCGAGTCGGCCAGGGAGGCTATGGCTACACCTTC,CASTRVGQGGYGYTF
NA,NA,TRBV3-1,TRBJ2-7,TGTGCCAGCAGCCCGACTCCAGCGTCGACCTACGAGCAGTACTTC,CASSPTPASTYEQYF
TRBD2,few,TRBV12-3/TRBV12-4,TRBJ2-4,TGTGCCAGCACCATTAGCGGGAGGGCATTTCAAAACATTCAGTACTTC,CASTISGRAFQNIQYF
NA,many,TRBV14,TRBJ2-7,TGTGCCAGCAGCCAAGACTGGACGGCCTACGAGCAGTACTTC,CASSQDWTAYEQYF
TRBD1,many,TRBV6-1,TRBJ2-1,TGTGCCAGCAGCTCGACAGGGAGCTCCTACAATGAGCAGTTCTTC,CASSSTGSSYNEQFF
NA,few,TRBV20-1,TRBJ2-3,TGCAGTGCTAGAGTCCTAACTAGCACAGATACGCAGTATTTT,CSARVLTSTDTQYF
TRBD1,NA,TRBV20-1,TRBJ2-5,TGCAGTGCTAGAGGGCTGACGGACAGGCGGGAGACCCAGTACTTC,CSARGLTDRRETQYF
NA,few,TRBV27,TRBJ2-5,TGTGCCAGCAGTTTATCGACCCCGGGCGGGACCCAGTACTTC,CASSLSTPGGTQYF
NA,NA,TRBV29-1,TRBJ2-1,TGCAGCGTTGGAGTCGCCCGGACTCCGACCCATGAGCAGTTCTTC,CSVGVARTPTHEQFF
TRBD1,few,TRBV30,TRBJ1-1,TGTGCCTGGAGGGCAGGGGGCCGAGCTGAAGCTTTCTTT,CAWRAGGRAEAFF
NA,NA,TRBV6-5,TRBJ1-1,TGTGCCAGCAGTTACTCTACAGTTAACACTGAAGCTTTCTTT,CASSYSTVNTEAFF
TRBD1,many,TRBV29-1,TRBJ2-1,TGCAGCGGAGGACAGGGGGGCAATGAGCAGTTCTTC,CSGGQGGNEQFF
NA,NA,TRBV10-1,TRBJ2-2,TGCGCCAGCAGTGAGTGGGACAACACCGGGGAGCTGTTTTTT,CASSEWDNTGELFF
NA,NA,TRBV6-5,TRBJ1-4,TGTGCCAGCAGTTACTCCCGCCCTAATGAAAAACTGTTTTTT,CASSYSRPNEKLFF
NA,many,TRBV3-1,TRBJ2-6,TGTGCCAGCAGCCAAGTTTTCGGAGAGGATTCTGGGGCCAACGTCCTGACTTTC,CASSQVFGEDSGANVLTF
TRBD1,NA,TRBV6-1,TRBJ2-2,TGTGCCAGCAGAAGACAGGGGATGAACACCGGGGAGCTGTTTTTT,CASRRQGMNTGELFF
NA,NA,TRBV12-3/TRBV12-4,TRBJ2-7,TGTGCCAGCAGTTTTGTGAGTGCCCACGAGCAGTACTTC,CASSFVSAHEQYF
TRBD1,few,TRBV20-1,TRBJ2-7,TGCAGTGCAGTGGGACAGGGACCCTACGAGCAGTACTTC,CSAVGQGPYEQYF
TRBD2,NA,TRBV29-1,TRBJ2-1,TGCAGCGTTGTTCGGGACTCCCGGGGGGTGGAGTTCTTC,CSVVRDSRGVEFF
NA,NA,TRBV5-1,TRBJ2-1,TGCGCCAGCAGCTTGGAGGGGGGACAGTACAATGAGCAGTTCTTC,CASSLEGGQYNEQFF
TRBD1,NA,TRBV14,TRBJ1-2,TGTGCCAGCAGCCAAGATCTCAGACAGGGCTATGGCTACACCTTC,CASSQDLRQGYGYTF
NA,few,TRBV20-1,TRBJ1-2,TGCAGTGCTAGGAGGGGGGAGGGGATCTATGGCTACACCTTC,CSARRGEGIYGYTF
TRBD1,NA,TRBV5-6,TRBJ2-7,TGTGCCAGCAGCTCGGACAGGGGAGGGTGGATCTACGAGCAGTACTTC,CASSSDRGGWIYEQYF
NA,NA,TRBV12-3/TRBV12-4,TRBJ1-2,TGTGCCAGCAGTCCTCCCGGGGGGAACTATGGCTACACCTTC,CASSPPGGNYGYTF